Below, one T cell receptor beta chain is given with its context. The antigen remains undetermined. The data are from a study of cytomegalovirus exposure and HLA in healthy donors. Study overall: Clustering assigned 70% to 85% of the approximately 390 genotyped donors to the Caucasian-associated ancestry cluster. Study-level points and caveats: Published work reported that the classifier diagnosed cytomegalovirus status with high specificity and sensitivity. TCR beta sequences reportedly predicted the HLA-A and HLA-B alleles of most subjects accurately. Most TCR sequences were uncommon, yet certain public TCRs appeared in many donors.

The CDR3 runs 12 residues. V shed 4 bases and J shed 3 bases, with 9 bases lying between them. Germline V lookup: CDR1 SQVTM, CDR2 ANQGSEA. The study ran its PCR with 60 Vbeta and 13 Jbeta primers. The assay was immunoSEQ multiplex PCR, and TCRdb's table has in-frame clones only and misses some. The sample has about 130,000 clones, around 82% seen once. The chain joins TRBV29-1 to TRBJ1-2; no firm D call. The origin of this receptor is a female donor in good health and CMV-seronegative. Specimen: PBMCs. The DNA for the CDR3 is TGCAGCGTTGGTCTGGGAGACTATGGCTACACCTTC. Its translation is CSVGLGDYGYTF.